This is a list of T cell receptor beta chains from one sample in a study of T cell responses to AZD1222 COVID-19 vaccine. Sequencing used immunoSEQ multiplex PCR; TCRdb keeps in-frame clones, though not all of them. Among fewer than 100,000 clones listed, 65% to 85% were seen once. The sample in question was peripheral blood, obtained 28 days after the second AZD1222 dose. The receptors come from an adult who received the AZD1222 COVID-19 vaccine. Each CDR3 is given without its conserved first and last residue. The D gene is left open where the match is weak.

d_call cdr3_length v_call cdr3_aa
TRBD1 16 TRBV18 ASSPPLGTGGSYNEQF
- 11 TRBV5-6 ASGGGGTDTQY
- 11 TRBV27 ASSSQNHYGYT
- 15 TRBV7-9 ASSRGGRGGQANVLT
- 11 TRBV29-1 SVTQGQNTEAF
TRBD1 12 TRBV7-9 ASSWGQANQPQH
- 12 TRBV11-2 ASSLQQSYTEAF
- 13 TRBV27 ASSLRARGNTEAF
- 12 TRBV14 ASSQSVGVDGYT
- 13 TRBV2 ASSEGQTSGNTIY
TRBD2 17 TRBV19 ASSARRPLAGRAKNIQY
TRBD1 13 TRBV7-9 ASSSDRDLPYEQY
TRBD1 12 TRBV7-2 ASSQDRINQPQH